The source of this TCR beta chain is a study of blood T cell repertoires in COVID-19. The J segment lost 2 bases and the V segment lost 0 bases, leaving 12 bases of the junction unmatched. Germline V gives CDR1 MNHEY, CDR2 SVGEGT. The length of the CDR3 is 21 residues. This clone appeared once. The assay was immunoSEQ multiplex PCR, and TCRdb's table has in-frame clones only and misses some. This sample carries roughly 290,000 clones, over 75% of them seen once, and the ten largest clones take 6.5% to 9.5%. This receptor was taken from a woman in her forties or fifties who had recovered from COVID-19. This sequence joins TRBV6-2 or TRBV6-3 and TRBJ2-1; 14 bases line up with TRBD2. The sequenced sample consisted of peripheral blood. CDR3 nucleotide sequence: TGTGCCAGCAGTTACTCAGTGACAGGGGGGACTAGCGGGAGACCCTACAATGAGCAGTTCTTC. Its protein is CASSYSVTGGTSGRPYNEQFF.